These T cell receptor beta chains were read from a single sample in a study of blood T cell repertoires in COVID-19. Data came from immunoSEQ multiplex PCR; TCRdb stores just in-frame clones and leaves some out. The repertoire includes about 270,000 clones, approximately 91% of them detected once, and about 2.5% sits in the top ten. What was sequenced was PBMCs or T cells enriched from blood (not recorded which). Every receptor here comes from a woman in her thirties or forties with acute COVID-19. The CDR3 runs from the conserved cysteine through the conserved F or W. D genes are given only for firm matches. Size values are once, few and many counts, or a class for expanded clones, and some rows have none.

J,D,size,V,CDR3,DNA
TRBJ1-2,TRBD1,NA,TRBV10-3,CAIKDSGTGGGGYTF,TGTGCCATCAAAGATTCCGGGACAGGGGGCGGTGGCTACACCTTC
TRBJ2-3,NA,NA,TRBV6-4,CASSGTASSTDTQYF,TGTGCCAGCAGTGGGACAGCGTCGAGCACAGATACGCAGTATTTT
TRBJ2-3,TRBD1,NA,TRBV9,CASSVGTVFTDTQYF,TGTGCCAGCAGCGTCGGGACAGTGTTCACAGATACGCAGTATTTT
TRBJ1-4,NA,NA,TRBV2,CASSGGKVAGSKEKLFF,TGTGCCAGCAGTGGGGGTAAAGTGGCGGGTAGTAAAGAAAAACTGTTTTTT
TRBJ2-3,TRBD2,NA,TRBV10-3,CANGGAGTDTQYF,TGTGCCAACGGGGGGGCGGGCACAGATACGCAGTATTTT
TRBJ2-2,TRBD2,NA,TRBV4-1,CASSLLGRAGTGELFF,TGCGCCAGCAGCCTCCTAGGGAGGGCTGGGACCGGGGAGCTGTTTTTT
TRBJ1-1,TRBD1,NA,TRBV18,CASSSNRGQNTEAFF,TGTGCCAGCTCAAGTAACAGGGGGCAGAACACTGAAGCTTTCTTT
TRBJ2-7,TRBD1,NA,TRBV28,CASSYRDRVYEQYF,TGTGCCAGCAGTTACCGGGACAGGGTCTACGAGCAGTACTTC
TRBJ1-6,NA,NA,TRBV9,CASSVGAGFGSPLHF,TGTGCCAGCAGCGTAGGGGCAGGGTTTGGATCACCCCTCCACTTT
TRBJ1-4,NA,few,TRBV28,CASSLQSPEKLFF,TGTGCCAGCAGTTTACAGTCACCTGAAAAACTGTTTTTT